This T cell receptor beta chain was captured by sequencing in a study of Ad26.COV2.S vaccination and SARS-CoV-2 variants. The study's findings and limits: For non-spike TCRs, breadth in vaccine recipients resembled that in placebo recipients.

TCRdb's copy holds only in-frame clones and misses some; the assay was immunoSEQ multiplex PCR. The sample records approximately 480,000 clones, approximately 90% being singletons. Trimming took 7 bases from V and 5 from J, leaving 14 bases between them. The CDR3 extends over 13 amino acids. The germline V gene has CDR1 MDHEN and CDR2 SYDVKM. As for this clone: Its specificity is not known.

Noted treatment: approximately 18 received Ad26.COV2.S at low or high dose, single or two shots; five or six received placebo; per-sample allocation not given. Specimens were obtained on day 63 following the first vaccine or placebo injection. It was an adult aged 18-55 years in Boston who was the donor. The chain joins TRBV28 to TRBJ2-5; weak D call: TRBD1 (5 bases). The receptor comes from a person aged 18-60 years who received the Ad26.COV2.S COVID-19 vaccine or a placebo. The source material was peripheral blood, sampled in a trial of Ad26.COV2.S vaccine versus placebo. CDR3 sequence: CASMLSGPETQYF. The CDR3 DNA is TGTGCCAGCATGCTATCAGGGCCGGAGACCCAGTACTTC.